The 3 T cell receptor beta chains below come from one sample, sequenced in a study of shared clonotypes between healthy human individuals. The method was immunoSEQ multiplex PCR; TCRdb's version includes in-frame clones alone and lacks a portion of them. Of millions of clones listed, more than 90% are singletons. Source material: naive CD4+ T cells sorted from blood. This sample's subset: CD45RA+ positively selected. These receptors were collected from a man between 18 and 29 years old in good health.

The J gene is TRBJ2-1, the V gene TRBV18; 7 nucleotides match TRBD2. The CDR3 has 16 amino acids. With 6 bases clipped from V and 10 bases from J, the junction kept 18 bases outside the gene matches. The germline CDR1 and CDR2 sequences are KGHSH and LQKENI. CDR3 amino acids: CASSPGAQVAGDEQFF. DNA of the CDR3: TGTGCCAGCTCCCCGGGAGCACAGGTGGCGGGAGACGAGCAGTTCTTC. Based on the CDR3 plus reference TRBV18 and TRBJ2-1, the full variable domain is NAGVMQNPRHLVRRRGQEARLRCSPMKGHSHVYWYRQLPEEGLKFMVYLQKENIIDESGMPKERFSAEFPKEGPSILRIQQVVRGDSAAYFCASSPGAQVAGDEQFFGPGTRLTVL.

A word on this clone: Other DNA sequences in this specimen translate into the identical CDR3. This chain connects TRBV28 to TRBJ1-5; 9 bases fit TRBD1. The V gene end was trimmed by 5 bases and the J gene end by 4 bases; junction bases not matched to a gene: 3. This CDR3 is built from 14 residues. From germline, CDR1 is MDHEN and CDR2 SYDVKM. In nucleotides, the CDR3 is TGTGCCAGCAGTCTGACAGGGGGGAATCAGCCCCAGCATTTT. Translating gives CASSLTGGNQPQHF.

V gene TRBV11-3 combines with J gene TRBJ2-3; the match to TRBD2 covers 7 bases. Looked up from germline, CDR1 is SGHNT and CDR2 is YENEEA. Losses at the gene ends were 5 bases for V and 0 bases for J; bases not matched to a gene: 14. The CDR3 consists of 18 residues. CDR3 sequence reads: CASSPGSGGGGSTDTQYF. The DNA for the CDR3 is TGTGCCAGCAGCCCGGGGAGCGGCGGGGGAGGAAGCACAGATACGCAGTATTTT.